A selection of T cell receptor beta chains follows, all from one sample in a study of T cell responses to AZD1222 COVID-19 vaccine. Produced via immunoSEQ multiplex PCR; TCRdb's table is partial and in-frame only. The repertoire holds about 150,000 clones, with 80% to 90% as singletons. This material consisted of peripheral blood, taken on day 0 of AZD1222 vaccination. These receptors were collected from an adult in good health. The CDR3 runs from the conserved cysteine through the conserved F or W. The order of the fields is D gene, J gene, clone size, V gene, CDR3 protein, CDR3 DNA. A D gene is named only where the DNA matches it firmly. Size is omitted from some rows. Given values are once, few, many or a class for expanded clones.

>NA|TRBJ2-1|NA|TRBV5-1
CASSLIPREQFF
TGCGCCAGCAGCTTGATCCCTCGTGAGCAGTTCTTC
>TRBD1|TRBJ1-1|NA|TRBV7-9
CASSHLPGGENTEAFF
TGTGCCAGCAGCCACCTTCCAGGGGGGGAAAACACTGAAGCTTTCTTT
>NA|TRBJ2-2|NA|TRBV7-8
CASSSRWGSTTGELFF
TGTGCCAGCAGCTCAAGGTGGGGTAGCACCACCGGGGAGCTGTTTTTT
>NA|TRBJ1-3|NA|TRBV28
CASTPGGMTGNTIYF
TGTGCCAGCACCCCGGGGGGTATGACGGGAAACACCATATATTTT
>TRBD1|TRBJ1-6|NA|TRBV24-1
CATSQGGFNSPLHF
TGTGCCACCAGTCAGGGGGGATTTAATTCACCCCTCCACTTT
>NA|TRBJ2-3|few|TRBV5-8
CASSPRGRAWGSDTQYF
TGTGCCAGCAGCCCCAGGGGCAGGGCATGGGGGTCAGATACGCAGTATTTT
>NA|TRBJ1-3|NA|TRBV25-1
CASSDYRTGSSSGNTIYF
TGTGCCAGCAGCGACTATCGCACAGGGTCGAGCTCTGGAAACACCATATATTTT
>NA|TRBJ2-3|NA|TRBV19
CASSMGGSPAQLDTQYF
TGTGCCAGTAGTATGGGGGGCAGCCCAGCTCAGTTAGATACGCAGTATTTT
>TRBD2|TRBJ2-7|NA|TRBV15
CATSRGTSGNYEQYF
TGTGCCACCAGCAGAGGGACTAGCGGGAACTACGAGCAGTACTTC
>NA|TRBJ1-5|NA|TRBV12-3/TRBV12-4
CASSLIGKQPQHF
TGTGCCAGCAGTTTGATAGGAAAACAGCCCCAGCATTTT
>TRBD1|TRBJ2-7|few|TRBV6-2/TRBV6-3
CASSPRQGGTYEQYF
TGTGCCAGCAGTCCCCGACAGGGGGGAACTTACGAGCAGTACTTC
>TRBD1|TRBJ1-6|few|TRBV18
CASSRTGVTNSPLHF
TGTGCCAGCTCACGGACAGGGGTTACTAATTCACCCCTCCACTTT
>TRBD2|TRBJ2-1|NA|TRBV28
CASGGLAAYNEQFF
TGTGCCAGCGGTGGACTAGCGGCTTACAATGAGCAGTTCTTC
>NA|TRBJ1-2|NA|TRBV28
CASSSETNYGYTF
TGTGCCAGCAGTTCCGAAACTAACTATGGCTACACCTTC
>NA|TRBJ1-2|NA|TRBV10-2
CASTRDTNYGYTF
TGCGCCAGCACTAGGGATACAAACTATGGCTACACCTTC
>NA|TRBJ1-5|NA|TRBV2
CASSFGGGQPQHF
TGTGCCAGCAGTTTTGGGGGGGGCCAGCCCCAGCATTTT
>NA|TRBJ2-1|NA|TRBV29-1
CSVDSDYSYNEQFF
TGCAGCGTCGACTCGGATTACTCCTACAATGAGCAGTTCTTC
>NA|TRBJ1-6|NA|TRBV28
CASIRGAGSPLHF
TGTGCCAGCATAAGAGGCGCTGGGTCACCCCTCCACTTT
>TRBD2|TRBJ2-5|few|TRBV6-2/TRBV6-3
CASSYGAGVVETQYF
TGTGCCAGCAGTTACGGAGCGGGAGTGGTGGAGACCCAGTACTTC
>TRBD1|TRBJ2-7|NA|TRBV12-3/TRBV12-4
CASSRDRNYEQYF
TGTGCCAGCAGTCGGGACAGAAACTACGAGCAGTACTTC
>TRBD2|TRBJ2-3|NA|TRBV12-5
CASGQGLAGVADTQYF
TGTGCTAGTGGTCAGGGACTAGCGGGAGTCGCAGATACGCAGTATTTT
>NA|TRBJ1-1|NA|TRBV15
CATSRGGRANTEAFF
TGTGCCACCAGCAGAGGCGGCAGGGCTAACACTGAAGCTTTCTTT
>NA|TRBJ2-5|NA|TRBV12-3/TRBV12-4
CASSFRETQYF
TGTGCCAGCAGTTTCCGGGAGACCCAGTACTTC
>NA|TRBJ2-3|NA|TRBV6-2/TRBV6-3
CASSQSADTQYF
TGTGCCAGCAGTCAGTCCGCTGATACGCAGTATTTT
>NA|TRBJ2-5|NA|TRBV5-1
CASSFGQGGGPTGETQYF
TGCGCCAGCAGCTTCGGACAGGGAGGGGGCCCTACGGGAGAGACCCAGTACTTC
>TRBD1|TRBJ1-2|NA|TRBV2
CASRFEGGPGYTF
TGTGCCAGCAGATTCGAAGGGGGCCCAGGCTACACCTTC
>NA|TRBJ1-4|NA|TRBV7-8
CASRARGRVNEKLFF
TGTGCCAGCAGGGCCCGGGGGCGAGTTAATGAAAAACTGTTTTTT
>NA|TRBJ1-2|NA|TRBV5-6
CASSASRAGNYGYTF
TGTGCCAGCAGCGCTAGCAGGGCAGGGAACTATGGCTACACCTTC
>NA|TRBJ1-2|NA|TRBV6-5
CASSPYRQGGYGYTF
TGTGCCAGTTCTCCTTATCGGCAGGGAGGCTATGGCTACACCTTC
>NA|TRBJ1-1|NA|TRBV4-2
CASSQDGEGTEAFF
TGTGCCAGCAGCCAAGATGGCGAGGGAACTGAAGCTTTCTTT
>NA|TRBJ1-5|once|TRBV27
CASSARINREGNQPQHF
TGTGCCAGCAGTGCCCGGATAAACAGGGAAGGGAACCAGCCCCAGCATTTT
>TRBD2|TRBJ2-6|NA|TRBV7-2
CASSPLAVSGANVLTF
TGTGCCAGCAGCCCACTAGCGGTCTCTGGGGCCAACGTCCTGACTTTC
>TRBD2|TRBJ2-3|NA|TRBV7-3
CASRVAGGTDTQYF
TGTGCCAGCAGGGTAGCGGGAGGCACAGATACGCAGTATTTT
>NA|TRBJ2-3|NA|TRBV14
CASSQQANTQYF
TGTGCCAGCAGCCAACAGGCTAATACGCAGTATTTT
>TRBD1|TRBJ1-1|NA|TRBV6-6
CASSLTGEPNTEAFF
TGTGCCAGCAGTTTAACAGGGGAGCCGAACACTGAAGCTTTCTTT